This TCR beta chain was documented in a study of T cells in Graves' hyperthyroidism and ophthalmopathy. Findings of the study overall: Blood held most thyroid clonotypes expanded above 0.001 frequency.

RNA transcripts provided the source from which TCR beta CDR3 regions were amplified. First-round RT-PCR with HTBI primers amplified the TCR CDR3 region. TCRdb passed the multiplex PCR reads through MiXCR, listing each CDR3 protein once. The profile shows about 300,000 distinct CDR3 sequences, roughly 19% of them singletons. Trimming cost V 4 bases and J 10 bases; bases outside gene matches: 9. The CDR3 covers 16 residues. Germline V gives CDR1 SNHLY, CDR2 FYNNEI. This clonotype was counted at least ten times. The antigen is unknown. Active moderate-to-severe ophthalmopathy, Clinical Activity Score at least 3, NOSPECS at least 4, under 3 months' duration.

V is TRBV2 and J is TRBJ2-1; 14 positions agree with TRBD2. The sequenced sample consisted of blood. The TCR comes from a man in his forties or fifties with Graves' ophthalmopathy. The CDR3 region has the DNA TGTGCCAGCAGTGCGACTAGCGGGAGGGCCGGATGGGAGCAGTTCTTC. This gives the protein CASSATSGRAGWEQFF. Full variable domain (missing parts from reference TRBV2 and TRBJ2-1): EPEVTQTPSHQVTQMGQEVILRCVPISNHLYFYWYRQILGQKVEFLVSFYNNEISEKSEIFDDQFSVERPDGSNFTLKIRSTKLEDSAMYFCASSATSGRAGWEQFFGPGTRLTVL.